Listed here are 23 T cell receptor beta chains from one sample, sequenced in a study of OX40 agonist ivuxolimab in advanced cancers. Sequencing used immunoSEQ multiplex PCR; TCRdb keeps in-frame clones, though not all of them. The table includes 70,000 or so clones, 85% detected once. Sequenced material: CD4+ or CD8+ T cells sorted from blood, taken in a trial of the OX40 agonist ivuxolimab. These receptor sequences come from an adult with an advanced solid tumor such as melanoma, head and neck, liver or kidney cancer.

The rearrangement links TRBV6-1 to TRBJ1-1; TRBD1 aligns across 8 bases. The junction had 1 base not matched to a gene; V was cut back by 5 bases and J by 5 bases. The germline V gene encodes CDR1 MNHNS and CDR2 SASEGT. The CDR3 is 12 amino acids. In DNA, the CDR3 is TGTGCCAGCAGTAGGACAGGGACTGAAGCTTTCTTT. Amino acids: CASSRTGTEAFF.

V gene TRBV5-4 combines with J gene TRBJ2-1, with D possibly TRBD2 on 5 matching bases. The CDR3 consists of 15 residues. Germline V gives CDR1 SGHNT, CDR2 YYREEE (reference sequence). Trimming cost V 0 bases and J 2 bases, with 9 bases left between them. The CDR3 sequence: CASSLALVTYNEQFF. CDR3 nucleotide sequence: TGTGCCAGCAGCTTGGCACTAGTAACCTACAATGAGCAGTTCTTC.

The count of this clone is one. The chain carries TRBV6-1 and TRBJ2-5; D gene uncertain. Germline V gene sequence: CDR1 MNHNS, CDR2 SASEGT. The CDR3 is made up of 15 amino acids. With 2 bases removed from V and 1 base from J, the gap between germline ends came to 11 bases. The CDR3: CASSEFFPTQETQYF. In nucleotides, the CDR3 is TGTGCCAGCAGTGAATTTTTCCCAACCCAAGAGACCCAGTACTTC.

This clone was detected only a few times. The chain is built from TRBV5-1 and TRBJ2-7; 8 nucleotides align to TRBD2. CDR1 is SGHRS and CDR2 is YFSETQ in the germline V gene. J gave up 7 bases and V 4 bases, and 10 bases lay outside the gene matches. This CDR3 spans 14 amino acids. The CDR3 region has the DNA TGCGCCAGCAGCCAAGAAGCGGGAGCGGGGGAGCAGTACTTC. As protein: CASSQEAGAGEQYF.

This clone was counted only a few times. The chain carries TRBV9 and TRBJ2-3, with 9 bases fitting TRBD1. From germline, CDR1 is SGDLS and CDR2 YYNGEE. The CDR3 loop spans 14 amino acids. Trimming at V came to 4 bases and at J to 5 bases, leaving 5 bases not matched to a gene. The CDR3 DNA sequence: TGTGCCAGCAGCCCGGGACAGGGAGGAGATACGCAGTATTTT. It specifies CASSPGQGGDTQYF.

The rearrangement uses TRBV28 and TRBJ1-1; the D is unclear. V was clipped by 10 bases and J by 5 bases, with 14 bases between them. The CDR3 is 12 residues long. Germline V gives CDR1 MDHEN, CDR2 SYDVKM. The CDR3 is CAITRTSTEAFF. The CDR3 DNA reads TGTGCCATAACTCGGACCTCGACTGAAGCTTTCTTT.

The chain employs TRBV14 and TRBJ2-2; 10 nucleotides agree with TRBD1. Trimming took 3 bases from V and 0 from J; bases not matched to a gene: 10. CDR1 SGHDN and CDR2 FVKESK come from the germline V gene. The length of the CDR3 is 19 residues. This CDR3 reads CASSHRPRGQGPNTGELFF. The DNA for the CDR3 is TGTGCCAGCAGCCATCGCCCCAGGGGACAGGGGCCGAACACCGGGGAGCTGTTTTTT.

The chain has TRBV11-1 and TRBJ2-7, with D tentatively TRBD2 (5 bases). The V gene lost 2 bases and the J gene lost 7 bases, with 9 bases spanning the gap. In germline, CDR1 is SGHAT, CDR2 FQDESV (reference sequence). This CDR3 has 12 amino acids. The CDR3 loop reads CASSLSGLEQYF. In DNA form, the CDR3 reads TGTGCCAGCAGCTTATCGGGGTTAGAGCAGTACTTC.

This clone has just a few counts. This chain joins TRBV5-1 and TRBJ2-6; D is unresolved. The CDR3 extends over 17 amino acids. Per the germline V gene, CDR1 is SGHRS and CDR2 is YFSETQ. V dropped 4 bases and J dropped 1 base, with 15 bases sitting between them. CDR3 in amino acids: CASSPPRAQSGANVLTF. In DNA form, the CDR3 reads TGCGCCAGCAGCCCACCCCGGGCCCAATCTGGGGCCAACGTCCTGACTTTC.

The chain employs TRBV18 and TRBJ2-7; D may be TRBD2 (5 bases). There are 13 residues in the CDR3. Trimming cost V 1 base and J 5 bases, with 9 bases left between them. Germline V gene sequence: CDR1 KGHSH, CDR2 LQKENI. The CDR3, as DNA: TGTGCCAGCTCACCACGCCTGGAGGACGAGCAGTACTTC. Translating it yields CASSPRLEDEQYF.

The V gene is TRBV7-2, the J gene TRBJ2-3; D assignment may be TRBD1 or TRBD2 (5 bases each). The CDR3 length is 15 residues. Per germline, CDR1 SGHTA and CDR2 FQGNSA. The germline V and J ends were trimmed by 6 bases and 5 bases, with 18 bases remaining between them. CDR3 nucleotides: TGTGCCAGCAGATCGGGACGATCCCTGAGAGATACGCAGTATTTT. Translation gives CASRSGRSLRDTQYF.

About this clone itself: Just one base apart from a much larger clone, this may be a read error. The chain is built from TRBV7-2 and TRBJ1-5, with D unresolved. The CDR3 sequence is 16 residues long. Germline CDR1 is SGHTA and CDR2 is FQGNSA. Here the CDR3 DNA reads TGTGCCAGCAGCTTAGCGCCAGGCTCTGGCAATCAGCCCCGGCATTTT. Its protein is CASSLAPGSGNQPRHF.

The chain recombines TRBV7-2 with TRBJ1-5; D is unclear. Germline loops: CDR1 SGHTA, CDR2 FQGNSA. Deletions cut 3 bases from V and 7 bases from J, with 13 bases between. CDR3 length equals 14 residues. In nucleotides, the CDR3 is TGTGCCAGCAGCTTGTGGGGAGCGGGGCAGCCCCAGCATTTT. Encoded protein: CASSLWGAGQPQHF.

The chain links TRBV7-8 to TRBJ1-1; no firm D call. The length of the CDR3 is 14 residues. Trimming took off 0 bases at V and 2 bases at J, with 7 bases between the two ends. The germline V gene has CDR1 SGHVS and CDR2 FQNEAQ. CDR3 sequence reads: CASSLAQGNTEAFF. In nucleotides, the CDR3 is TGTGCCAGCAGCTTAGCGCAAGGAAACACTGAAGCTTTCTTT.

J is TRBJ2-3 and V is TRBV2; D remains ambiguous. This CDR3 is built from 14 residues. Germline CDR1 and CDR2: SNHLY and FYNNEI. Trimming removed 3 bases from V and 5 bases from J, with 12 bases in between. The chain's CDR3 is CASSDSRAGDTQYF. Here the CDR3 DNA reads TGTGCCAGCAGTGATTCTAGGGCAGGAGATACGCAGTATTTT.

The chain employs TRBV30 and TRBJ2-7, with D unclear. V was clipped by 2 bases and J by 1 base, with 12 bases between them. The germline gives CDR1 GTSNPN, CDR2 SVGIG (reference sequence). The CDR3 length is 14 residues. The CDR3 region has the DNA TGTGCCTGGAGTTTTAAGGCGGCGTCCTACGAGCAGTACTTC. Translation gives CAWSFKAASYEQYF.

This clone was detected once. The V and J genes are TRBV7-8 and TRBJ1-5; the match to TRBD1 covers 8 bases. The junction had 3 bases not matched to a gene; V was cut back by 5 bases and J by 6 bases. This CDR3 contains 13 residues. The V gene's germline CDR1 is SGHVS and CDR2 FQNEAQ. CDR3 sequence (DNA): TGTGCCAGCAGCCCTGACAGGGGTCAGCCCCAGCATTTT. It is translated as CASSPDRGQPQHF.

The chain is built from TRBV7-2 and TRBJ2-7; TRBD1 matches at 7 bases. The germline V gene has CDR1 SGHTA and CDR2 FQGNSA. This CDR3 contains 13 residues. After removal of 7 bases from V and 2 bases from J, the junction contained 5 bases not matched to a gene. This CDR3 is CASTRTGPYEQYF. For the CDR3, the DNA is TGTGCCAGCACACGGACAGGACCCTACGAGCAGTACTTC.

The gene calls are TRBV5-6 and TRBJ1-1; D remains unclear. Trimming shortened V by 2 bases and J by 1 base, and 12 bases separated the two germline ends. The germline V gene encodes CDR1 SGHDT and CDR2 YYEEEE. This CDR3 spans 15 amino acids. CDR3 protein: CASSFVLGKNTEAFF. DNA of the CDR3: TGTGCCAGCAGCTTTGTCTTGGGGAAGAACACTGAAGCTTTCTTT.

This chain joins TRBV6-6 and TRBJ2-5; D remains ambiguous. The germline CDR1 and CDR2 sequences are MNHNY and SVGAGI (reference sequence). The CDR3 covers 12 residues. The germline V and J ends were trimmed by 5 bases and 5 bases, with 9 bases remaining between them. The CDR3 coding sequence is TGTGCCAGCAGTAACCCAAGGGAGACCCAGTACTTC. Amino acid sequence: CASSNPRETQYF.

The chain links TRBV5-5 to TRBJ2-5; either TRBD1 or TRBD2 may supply D (6 bases each). The CDR3 spans 14 residues. Germline values: CDR1 SGHKS, CDR2 YYEKEE (reference sequence). Trimming removed 4 bases at V and 0 bases at J, with 10 bases between. CDR3 coding DNA: TGTGCCAGCAGCGTGAGGGGGGACCAAGAGACCCAGTACTTC. Protein: CASSVRGDQETQYF.

The chain has TRBV6-1 and TRBJ2-1; D is tentatively TRBD1 or TRBD2 (5 bases each). Germline CDR1 is MNHNS and CDR2 is SASEGT. The V end was cut by 7 bases, the J end by 10 bases, with 11 bases between. This CDR3 is 11 amino acids long. The CDR3 region is CASTRGREQFF. The DNA of the CDR3 is TGTGCCAGCACAAGGGGACGGGAGCAGTTCTTC.

This clone has just one count. This chain uses TRBV10-1 with TRBJ2-5; D may be TRBD1 (5 bases). The germline V and J ends were trimmed by 6 bases and 1 base, with 9 bases remaining between them. In germline, CDR1 is WNHNN, CDR2 SYGVQD (reference sequence). The CDR3 contains 13 residues. This chain's CDR3 is CASSRQTQETQYF. The CDR3, as DNA: TGCGCCAGCAGCCGACAGACCCAAGAGACCCAGTACTTC.